These 28 T cell receptor beta chains were sequenced from one sample in a study of control samples from healthy donors and cancer patients. The table came from immunoSEQ multiplex PCR; TCRdb's copy has only in-frame clones and leaves some out. Among 150,000 to 200,000 clones, about 90% were seen once, and the ten largest hold approximately 12%. Sequencing was performed on blood. The source of these receptors is a man aged 25-40 years in good health.

The chain has TRBV24-1 and TRBJ1-1; D gene unclear. Germline CDR1 KGHDR, CDR2 SFDVKD. Deletions cut 4 bases from V and 9 bases from J, with 11 bases between. The CDR3 extends over 12 amino acids. Here the CDR3 reads CATSDSEGQAFF. The CDR3 nucleotides are TGTGCCACCAGTGACTCTGAAGGGCAAGCTTTCTTT.

J is TRBJ2-2 and V is TRBV10-1; D may be TRBD1 (5 bases). Germline lookup yields CDR1 WNHNN and CDR2 SYGVQD (reference sequence). The CDR3 has 13 amino acids. The V end lost 11 bases, the J end lost 3 bases, and 13 bases lay between the germline ends. The DNA of the CDR3 is TGCGCCTGGGGCGATTGTGACACCGGGGAGCTGTTTTTT. Translation gives CAWGDCDTGELFF.

This CDR3 is CASSRTVDQPQHF. CDR3 nucleotides: TGTGCCAGCAGCCGGACAGTCGATCAGCCCCAGCATTTT. This chain links TRBV6-5 with TRBJ1-5, with a tentative D call TRBD1 (6 bases). The V end lost 6 bases, the J end lost 5 bases, and 11 bases lay between the germline ends. The CDR3 loop spans 13 amino acids. CDR1 and CDR2 (germline): MNHEY, SVGAGI.

The chain uses TRBV9 and TRBJ2-1; the match to TRBD2 covers 7 bases. This CDR3 comprises 14 residues. The V gene's germline CDR1 is SGDLS and CDR2 YYNGEE. Trimming cost V 4 bases and J 6 bases; bases outside gene matches: 7. Here the CDR3 reads CASSIETSSNEQFF. In nucleotides, the CDR3 is TGTGCCAGCAGCATAGAGACTAGCTCCAATGAGCAGTTCTTC.

V usage is TRBV7-2 and J usage is TRBJ2-5; D is undetermined. Germline V CDR1 and CDR2: SGHTA, FQGNSA. This CDR3 is built from 15 residues. Between the trimmed V and J ends, which lost 5 bases and 2 bases, there was a span of 15 bases. This CDR3 is CASSLSVLRQETQYF. CDR3 nucleotide sequence: TGTGCCAGCAGCCTTTCCGTTTTACGTCAAGAGACCCAGTACTTC.

To note about this clone: Mismatch with germline at one junction end may stem from a read error. This chain connects TRBV18 to TRBJ1-5; tentative D call: TRBD1 (5 bases). Germline lookup yields CDR1 KGHSH and CDR2 LQKENI. The CDR3 is 14 amino acids. CDR3 DNA: TGTGCCAGTTCACCGGGGGAGAGCAATCAGCCCCAGCATTTT. Its translation: CASSPGESNQPQHF.

This clone has only one observation. V gene TRBV19 combines with J gene TRBJ1-1, with 7 positions matching TRBD1. The germline gives CDR1 LNHDA, CDR2 SQIVND (reference sequence). This CDR3 is 13 amino acids long. Unmatched junction bases numbered 9, after V lost 3 bases and J lost 11 bases. The CDR3 region has the DNA TGTGCCAGTAGTATGACAGGGAAGGTGTCGGCTTTCTTT. This encodes CASSMTGKVSAFF.

The rearrangement uses TRBV11-2 and TRBJ1-2; no clear D. V lost 3 bases to trimming and J lost 7 bases, with 18 bases between them. The germline gives CDR1 SGHAT, CDR2 FQNNGV. There are 15 residues in the CDR3. The CDR3 bases are TGTGCCAGCAGCTTTAGAGGGAGCGGGGTAGCTGGCTACACCTTC. This sequence encodes CASSFRGSGVAGYTF.

The chain joins TRBV7-2 to TRBJ2-1, with D perhaps matching TRBD1 or TRBD2 (5 bases each). The germline V gene encodes CDR1 SGHTA and CDR2 FQGNSA. V lost 5 bases to trimming and J lost 2 bases, with 16 bases between them. The CDR3 sequence is 16 residues long. The DNA of the CDR3 is TGTGCCAGCAGCCCACAAGGGGAGATGACCTACAATGAGCAGTTCTTC. It translates to CASSPQGEMTYNEQFF.

The chain carries TRBV6-6 and TRBJ2-5; D is perhaps TRBD1 or TRBD2 (5 bases each). In germline, CDR1 is MNHNY, CDR2 SVGAGI (reference sequence). V was shortened by 8 bases and J by 5 bases, with 18 bases between the two germline ends. The CDR3 totals 14 residues. CDR3 sequence reads: CASGSVGPGETQYF. The CDR3 coding sequence is TGTGCCAGCGGCTCCGTGGGGCCGGGGGAGACCCAGTACTTC.

Remarks on this clone: Other DNA sequences from this sample encode an identical CDR3 as well. V gene TRBV24-1 combines with J gene TRBJ1-2; D call uncertain. The CDR3 is made up of 11 amino acids. From germline, CDR1 is KGHDR and CDR2 SFDVKD. The V gene lost 9 bases and the J gene lost 1 base, with 5 bases spanning the gap. The DNA for the CDR3 is TGTGCCACCTGGGGTAACTATGGCTACACCTTC. Residues: CATWGNYGYTF.

The rearrangement uses TRBV7-8 and TRBJ2-3; 11 bases line up with TRBD2. Germline V lookup: CDR1 SGHVS, CDR2 FQNEAQ. CDR3 length: 17 residues. V shed 5 bases, J shed 5 bases, and the junction held 12 bases outside the gene matches. CDR3 DNA sequence: TGTGCCAGCAGCCACTACCTTAGCGGGGGGGCGGGAGATACGCAGTATTTT. Translating it yields CASSHYLSGGAGDTQYF.

V is TRBV6-1 and J is TRBJ1-5; the D is unclear. This CDR3 spans 16 amino acids. V dropped 0 bases and J dropped 7 bases, with 16 bases sitting between them. Germline loops: CDR1 MNHNS, CDR2 SASEGT. Written as DNA, the CDR3 is TGTGCCAGCAGTGAAGCGCGAGGAAGACTTGGGCAGCCCCAGCATTTT. As protein: CASSEARGRLGQPQHF.

The sample holds one count of this clone. Other DNA sequences in the same sample also yield this CDR3. V is TRBV3-1 (or the pseudogene TRBV3-2) and J is TRBJ2-1, with a weak D call TRBD1 (5 bases). V was pared by 2 bases and J by 9 bases, with 5 bases between. The germline CDR1 and CDR2 sequences are LGHDT and YNNKEL (reference sequence). The CDR3 is made up of 11 amino acids. CDR3 coding DNA: TGTGCCAGCAGCCAACAGGGTGAGCAGTTCTTC. Its protein is CASSQQGEQFF.

This clone came up once. This chain uses TRBV6-5 with TRBJ1-1; TRBD1 matches at 7 bases. Germline CDR1 is MNHEY and CDR2 is SVGAGI. The trim removed 5 bases at V and 5 bases at J, leaving 2 bases unmatched. The CDR3 runs 12 residues. Here the CDR3 reads CASSQGGTEAFF. The CDR3 DNA reads TGTGCCAGCAGTCAGGGGGGAACTGAAGCTTTCTTT.

The chain recombines TRBV3-1 (or the pseudogene TRBV3-2) with TRBJ1-2; D ambiguous. Germline-derived CDR1 and CDR2 are LGHDT and YNNKEL (reference sequence). Trimming shortened V by 7 bases and J by 8 bases, and 14 bases separated the two germline ends. This CDR3 has 12 amino acids. The CDR3 reads CASTLAGSGYTF. The CDR3 bases are TGTGCCAGCACCCTCGCGGGGTCGGGCTACACCTTC.

J is TRBJ1-5 and V is TRBV7-6; perhaps TRBD1 as D (6 bases). The CDR3 contains 15 residues. CDR1 SGHVS and CDR2 FNYEAQ come from the germline V gene. V was cut by 4 bases and J by 6 bases, with 16 bases left in between. CDR3 sequence reads: CASSWGPMISQPQHF. CDR3 bases: TGTGCCAGCAGCTGGGGGCCCATGATAAGTCAGCCCCAGCATTTT.

The chain carries TRBV6-4 and TRBJ2-2; the match to TRBD1 covers 7 bases. J was trimmed by 5 bases and V by 11 bases; bases with no gene match: 14. Germline CDR1 reads MRHNA; CDR2 reads SNTAGT. This CDR3 region has 15 residues. The DNA for the CDR3 is TGTGCCTGCCGCCCCTCCGGGACAGCGACCGGGGAGCTGTTTTTT. Translated, it gives CACRPSGTATGELFF.

The chain uses TRBV7-2 and TRBJ2-7, with D unresolved. The V end was cut by 2 bases, the J end by 3 bases, with 5 bases between. Per the germline V gene, CDR1 is SGHTA and CDR2 is FQGNSA. There are 12 residues in the CDR3. CDR3 bases: TGTGCCAGCAGCTTATCCCGCTACGAGCAGTACTTC. This codes for CASSLSRYEQYF.

The chain carries TRBV2 and TRBJ2-3, with TRBD2 matching over 11 bases. Losses at the gene ends were 2 bases for V and 8 bases for J; bases not matched to a gene: 12. The length of the CDR3 is 17 residues. CDR1 is SNHLY and CDR2 is FYNNEI in the germline V gene. CDR3 protein: CASSEPLAGAHSATQYF. The CDR3 DNA sequence: TGTGCCAGCAGTGAACCACTAGCGGGGGCGCACAGTGCTACGCAGTATTTT.

In DNA, the CDR3 is TGTGCCAGCAGCCAAGGTCGGGTCCAAGAGACCCAGTACTTC. The encoded protein is CASSQGRVQETQYF. This chain links TRBV3-1 (or the pseudogene TRBV3-2) with TRBJ2-5; D is undetermined. Germline values: CDR1 LGHDT, CDR2 YNNKEL (reference sequence). Trimming shortened V by 1 base and J by 1 base, and 7 bases separated the two germline ends. The CDR3 runs to 14 residues.

The genes are TRBV5-6 and TRBJ1-1, with D perhaps matching TRBD1 (6 bases). The CDR3 extends over 15 amino acids. Trimming cost V 1 base and J 2 bases, with 12 bases left between them. The germline gives CDR1 SGHDT, CDR2 YYEEEE. The CDR3 nucleotides are TGTGCCAGCAGCTTGTGGGGGGGGCCTAACACTGAAGCTTTCTTT. Translation: CASSLWGGPNTEAFF.

The chain employs TRBV7-9 and TRBJ1-1; the D is unclear. The CDR3 extends over 13 amino acids. The germline V gene encodes CDR1 SEHNR and CDR2 FQNEAQ (reference sequence). V lost 1 base and J 7 bases, leaving 10 bases between the germline ends. Written as DNA, the CDR3 is TGTGCCAGCAGCTTAGTGGGCTGGAATGAAGCTTTCTTT. Translating it yields CASSLVGWNEAFF. Full variable domain (rest looked up from reference TRBV7-9 and TRBJ1-1): DTGVSQNPRHKITKRGQNVTFRCDPISEHNRLYWYRQTLGQGPEFLTYFQNEAQLEKSRLLSDRFSAERPKGSFSTLEIQRTEQGDSAMYLCASSLVGWNEAFFGQGTRLTVV.

Regarding this clone: A much larger clone is a single base away; this may be a read error. The gene calls are TRBV5-4 and TRBJ2-7, with TRBD2 identical over 7 bases. The ends lost 4 bases at V and 3 bases at J; junction bases unmatched: 1. Germline V gene lookup returns CDR1 SGHNT and CDR2 YYREEE (reference sequence). The CDR3 totals 12 residues. CDR3: CASSASGYEQYF. CDR3 sequence (DNA): TGTGCCAGCAGCGCTAGCGGCTACGAGCAGTACTTC.

This clone was counted a single time. The chain links TRBV6-5 to TRBJ1-1; 8 nucleotides match TRBD1. Trimming at V came to 0 bases and at J to 4 bases, leaving 4 bases not matched to a gene. The V gene's germline CDR1 is MNHEY and CDR2 SVGAGI. This CDR3 comprises 15 residues. The DNA for the CDR3 is TGTGCCAGCAGTTACTCCCTCACAGGGGGCACTGAAGCTTTCTTT. Translated, it gives CASSYSLTGGTEAFF.

The chain joins TRBV27 to TRBJ2-7; 7 bases agree with TRBD2. The V gene's germline CDR1 is MNHEY and CDR2 SMNVEV (reference sequence). V lost 5 bases, J lost 4 bases, and 11 bases stayed unmatched. The CDR3 loop spans 15 amino acids. The DNA of the CDR3 is TGTGCCAGCAGTCTCGGGGGAGGGCTATCATACGAGCAGTACTTC. Translating gives CASSLGGGLSYEQYF.

V gene TRBV5-4 combines with J gene TRBJ1-3; no firm D call. Per the germline V gene, CDR1 is SGHNT and CDR2 is YYREEE (reference sequence). Trimming removed 2 bases from V and 1 base from J, with 4 bases in between. The CDR3 extends over 13 amino acids. The CDR3 DNA is TGTGCCAGCAGCTTCAAGTCTGGAAACACCATATATTTT. Its translation is CASSFKSGNTIYF. The full variable domain, its missing parts supplied by reference TRBV5-4 and TRBJ1-3, is ETGVTQSPTHLIKTRGQQVTLRCSSQSGHNTVSWYQQALGQGPQFIFQYYREEENGRGNFPPRFSGLQFPNYSSELNVNALELDDSALYLCASSFKSGNTIYFGEGSWLTVV.

The chain combines TRBV6-5 with TRBJ1-2; D is uncertain. CDR3 length: 15 residues. Germline values: CDR1 MNHEY, CDR2 SVGAGI. Trimming cost V 0 bases and J 0 bases, with 8 bases left between them. DNA of the CDR3: TGTGCCAGCAGTTACTCGGGCAATACTAACTATGGCTACACCTTC. It is translated as CASSYSGNTNYGYTF.